This T cell receptor beta chain emerged from a study of cytomegalovirus exposure and HLA in healthy donors. Findings and limits, study-wide: It was confirmed in vitro that a few of the CMV-associated chains were specific for CMV antigens.

The PCR made use of 60 Vbeta and 13 Jbeta primers. TCRdb's table, derived via immunoSEQ multiplex PCR, lists solely in-frame clones and lacks some. Among about 78,000 clones listed, 65% to 80% were seen once. Trimming removed 6 bases from V and 5 bases from J, with 14 bases in between. CDR3 length: 14 residues. Germline CDR1 SNHLY, CDR2 FYNNEI. This clone was observed a few times. Its specificity is unknown. The TCR was taken from a woman between 40 and 55 years old in good health and CMV-seropositive. The chain has TRBV2 and TRBJ1-5; D possibly corresponds to TRBD1 (5 bases). The sample consisted of PBMCs. In nucleotides, the CDR3 is TGTGCCAGCAGCAGGGTAAAAACCTATCAGCCCCAGCATTTT. Translated: CASSRVKTYQPQHF.